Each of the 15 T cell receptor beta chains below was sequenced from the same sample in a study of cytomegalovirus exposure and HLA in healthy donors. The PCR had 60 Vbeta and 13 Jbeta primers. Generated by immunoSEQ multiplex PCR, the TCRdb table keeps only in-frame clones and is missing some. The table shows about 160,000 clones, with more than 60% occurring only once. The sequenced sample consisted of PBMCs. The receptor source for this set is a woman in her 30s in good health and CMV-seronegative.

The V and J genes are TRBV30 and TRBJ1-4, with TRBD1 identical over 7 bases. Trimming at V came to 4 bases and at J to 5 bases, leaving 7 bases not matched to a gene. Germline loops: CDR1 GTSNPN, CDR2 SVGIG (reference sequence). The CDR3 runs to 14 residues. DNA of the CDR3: TGTGCCTGGAAAAGGGACAGCAAGAATGAAAAACTGTTTTTT. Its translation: CAWKRDSKNEKLFF.

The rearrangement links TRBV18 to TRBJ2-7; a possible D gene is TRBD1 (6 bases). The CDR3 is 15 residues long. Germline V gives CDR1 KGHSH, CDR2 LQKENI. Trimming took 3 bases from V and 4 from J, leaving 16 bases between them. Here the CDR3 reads CASSPYRDFGYEQYF. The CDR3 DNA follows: TGTGCCAGCTCACCCTACAGGGATTTCGGGTACGAGCAGTACTTC.

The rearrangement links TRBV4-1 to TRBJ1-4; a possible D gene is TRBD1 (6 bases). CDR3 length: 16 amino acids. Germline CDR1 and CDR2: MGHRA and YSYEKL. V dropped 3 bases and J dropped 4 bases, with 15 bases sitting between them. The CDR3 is CASSQADSADNEKLFF. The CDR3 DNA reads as TGCGCCAGCAGCCAGGCGGACAGTGCGGATAATGAAAAACTGTTTTTT.

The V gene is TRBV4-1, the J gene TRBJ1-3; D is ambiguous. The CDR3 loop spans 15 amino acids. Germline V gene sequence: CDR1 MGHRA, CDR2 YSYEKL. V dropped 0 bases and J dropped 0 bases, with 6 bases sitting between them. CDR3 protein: CASSQDPGSGNTIYF. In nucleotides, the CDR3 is TGCGCCAGCAGCCAAGACCCAGGCTCTGGAAACACCATATATTTT.

In DNA form, the CDR3 reads TGTGCCAGCAGCCCCCCTGGGACAGGGGTGGGCAATGAGCAGTTCTTC. Amino acid sequence: CASSPPGTGVGNEQFF. The genes are TRBV7-8 and TRBJ2-1, with 10 bases identical to TRBD1. CDR1 and CDR2 from the germline V gene are SGHVS and FQNEAQ. Germline trimming cut 5 bases from V and 6 bases from J; bases unmatched to any gene: 10. This CDR3 has 16 residues. Supplemented by reference TRBV7-8 and TRBJ2-1, the full variable domain reads GAGVSQSPRYKVAKRGQDVALRCDPISGHVSLFWYQQALGQGPEFLTYFQNEAQLDKSGLPSDRFFAERPEGSVSTLKIQRTQQEDSAVYLCASSPPGTGVGNEQFFGPGTRLTVL.

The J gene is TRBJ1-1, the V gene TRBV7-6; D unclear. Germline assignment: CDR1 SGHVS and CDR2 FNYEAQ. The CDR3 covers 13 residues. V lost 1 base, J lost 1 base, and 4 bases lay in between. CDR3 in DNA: TGTGCCAGCAGCTTAGGAGAGAACACTGAAGCTTTCTTT. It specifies CASSLGENTEAFF. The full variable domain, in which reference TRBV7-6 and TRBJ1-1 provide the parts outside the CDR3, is GAGVSQSPRYKVTKRGQDVALRCDPISGHVSLYWYRQALGQGPEFLTYFNYEAQQDKSGLPNDRFSAERPEGSISTLTIQRTEQRDSAMYRCASSLGENTEAFFGQGTRLTVV.

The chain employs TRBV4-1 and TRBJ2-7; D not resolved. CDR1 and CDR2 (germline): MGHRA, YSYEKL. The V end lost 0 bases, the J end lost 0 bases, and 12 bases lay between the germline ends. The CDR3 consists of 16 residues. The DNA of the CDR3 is TGCGCCAGCAGCCAAGATTACCCAGGAAGCTCCTACGAGCAGTACTTC. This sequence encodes CASSQDYPGSSYEQYF.

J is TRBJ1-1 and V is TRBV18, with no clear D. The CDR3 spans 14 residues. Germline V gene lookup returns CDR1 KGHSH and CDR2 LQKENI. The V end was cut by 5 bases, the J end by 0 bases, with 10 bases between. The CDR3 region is CASSSGPLNTEAFF. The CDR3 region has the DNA TGTGCCAGCTCATCCGGTCCTCTGAACACTGAAGCTTTCTTT.

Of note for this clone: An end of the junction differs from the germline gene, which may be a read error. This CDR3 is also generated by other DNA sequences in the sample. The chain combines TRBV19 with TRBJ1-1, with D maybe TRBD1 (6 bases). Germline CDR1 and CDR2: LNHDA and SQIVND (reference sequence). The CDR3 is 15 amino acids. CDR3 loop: CASSISGTTNTEAFF. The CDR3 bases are TGTGCCAGCAGTATTAGCGGGACAACGAACACTGAAGCTTTCTTT.

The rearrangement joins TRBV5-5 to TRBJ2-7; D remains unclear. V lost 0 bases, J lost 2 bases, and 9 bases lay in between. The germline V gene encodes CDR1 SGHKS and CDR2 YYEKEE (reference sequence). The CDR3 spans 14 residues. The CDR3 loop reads CASSLVSSPYEQYF. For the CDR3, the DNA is TGTGCCAGCAGCTTGGTCAGTAGCCCCTACGAGCAGTACTTC.

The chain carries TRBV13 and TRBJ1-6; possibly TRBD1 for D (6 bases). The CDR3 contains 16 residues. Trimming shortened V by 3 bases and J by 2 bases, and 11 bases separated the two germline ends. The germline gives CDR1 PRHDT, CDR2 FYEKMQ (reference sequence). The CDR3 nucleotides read TGTGCCAGCAGCTTGGGGGCGCGTGCCTATAATTCACCCCTCCACTTT. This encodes CASSLGARAYNSPLHF.

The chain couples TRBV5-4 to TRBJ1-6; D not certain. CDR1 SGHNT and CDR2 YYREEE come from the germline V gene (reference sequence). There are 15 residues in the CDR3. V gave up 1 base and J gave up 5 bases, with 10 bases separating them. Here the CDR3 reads CASSLSRLHNSPLHF. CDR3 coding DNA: TGTGCCAGCAGCTTGTCCAGACTCCATAATTCACCCCTCCACTTT.

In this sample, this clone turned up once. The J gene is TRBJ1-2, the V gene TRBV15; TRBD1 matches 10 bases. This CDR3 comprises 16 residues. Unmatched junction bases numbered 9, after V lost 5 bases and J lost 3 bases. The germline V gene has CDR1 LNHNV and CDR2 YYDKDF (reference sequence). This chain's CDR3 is CATSGGTGDLYYGYTF. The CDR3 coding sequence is TGTGCCACCAGCGGGGGGACAGGGGATCTTTACTATGGCTACACCTTC.

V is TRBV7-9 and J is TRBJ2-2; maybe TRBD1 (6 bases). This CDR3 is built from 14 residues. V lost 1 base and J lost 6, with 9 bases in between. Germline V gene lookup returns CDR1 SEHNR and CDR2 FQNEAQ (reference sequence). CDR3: CASSLEGVPGELFF. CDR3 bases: TGTGCCAGCAGCTTAGAGGGGGTCCCCGGGGAGCTGTTTTTT. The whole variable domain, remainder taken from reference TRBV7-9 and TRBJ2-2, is DTGVSQNPRHKITKRGQNVTFRCDPISEHNRLYWYRQTLGQGPEFLTYFQNEAQLEKSRLLSDRFSAERPKGSFSTLEIQRTEQGDSAMYLCASSLEGVPGELFFGEGSRLTVL.

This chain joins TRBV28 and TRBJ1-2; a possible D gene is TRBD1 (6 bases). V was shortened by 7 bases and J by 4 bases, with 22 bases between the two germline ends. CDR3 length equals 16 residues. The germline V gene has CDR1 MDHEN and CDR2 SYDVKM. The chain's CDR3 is CASIPAGTPSFYGYTF. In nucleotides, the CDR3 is TGTGCCAGCATCCCCGCCGGGACACCAAGTTTCTATGGCTACACCTTC.